This is a list of T cell receptor beta chains from one sample in a study of T cells in Graves' hyperthyroidism and ophthalmopathy. TCRdb analysed the multiplex PCR reads with MiXCR anew, one entry per CDR3 protein. The table has more than 300,000 distinct CDR3 sequences, roughly 15% seen once; the top ten hold 15% to 20%. The specimen was blood. The receptors were sampled from a woman aged 25 to 39 with Graves' ophthalmopathy. Each CDR3 is given without its conserved first and last residue. The order of the fields is CDR3 protein, J gene, D gene, CDR3 length, V gene. A D gene is named only where the DNA matches it firmly.

cdr3_aa: ASSLADPNQPQH
j_call: TRBJ1-5
d_call: .
cdr3_length: 12
v_call: TRBV28

cdr3_aa: SASPPSGGFTDTQY
j_call: TRBJ2-3
d_call: TRBD2
cdr3_length: 14
v_call: TRBV20-1

cdr3_aa: SPLTGTGNLCNQPQH
j_call: TRBJ1-5
d_call: TRBD1
cdr3_length: 15
v_call: TRBV29-1

cdr3_aa: ASSFLGTGPQH
j_call: TRBJ1-5
d_call: .
cdr3_length: 11
v_call: TRBV11-2

cdr3_aa: ASKLAGRPGELF
j_call: TRBJ2-2
d_call: TRBD2
cdr3_length: 12
v_call: TRBV27

cdr3_aa: ASSLRLASGGPGETQY
j_call: TRBJ2-5
d_call: TRBD2
cdr3_length: 16
v_call: TRBV5-6

cdr3_aa: ASSEPGQLEAF
j_call: TRBJ1-1
d_call: .
cdr3_length: 11
v_call: TRBV6-1

cdr3_aa: ASSIGNPGAKNIQY
j_call: TRBJ2-4
d_call: .
cdr3_length: 14
v_call: TRBV19

cdr3_aa: ASSLGSPRGELF
j_call: TRBJ2-2
d_call: .
cdr3_length: 12
v_call: TRBV12-3/TRBV12-4

cdr3_aa: SAGGPNISGNTIY
j_call: TRBJ1-3
d_call: .
cdr3_length: 13
v_call: TRBV20-1

cdr3_aa: ASKTLEGTGELF
j_call: TRBJ2-2
d_call: .
cdr3_length: 12
v_call: TRBV12-3/TRBV12-4

cdr3_aa: ASSPTMEGFGYT
j_call: TRBJ1-2
d_call: .
cdr3_length: 12
v_call: TRBV14

cdr3_aa: ASSHRDRRATDTQY
j_call: TRBJ2-3
d_call: TRBD1
cdr3_length: 14
v_call: TRBV27

cdr3_aa: ASSAGTENQPQH
j_call: TRBJ1-5
d_call: TRBD1
cdr3_length: 12
v_call: TRBV2

cdr3_aa: SVGRDRSSYEQY
j_call: TRBJ2-7
d_call: TRBD1
cdr3_length: 12
v_call: TRBV29-1